This T cell receptor beta chain was found in a study of early T cells in non-severe SARS-CoV-2 infection. About the study: Sequenced bulk RNA came from whole blood that was unsorted, and chains were unpaired. Points from the study as a whole: In VDJdb matching, anti-spike CD8 responses were favored while private and CD4 specificities went missing.

This clonotype appeared a few times. Antigen unknown. V was cut by 0 bases and J by 3 bases, with 13 bases left in between. Germline values: CDR1 KGHSH, CDR2 LQKENI. The CDR3 is 16 amino acids. Separate cDNA molecules each had unique molecular identifiers attached to them. Each CDR3 protein gets one entry after TCRdb re-called the 5' RACE reads with MiXCR. The sample records approximately 60,000 distinct CDR3 sequences, around 13% being singletons. The TCR comes from an adult who was a healthcare worker with PCR-confirmed SARS-CoV-2 infection or an uninfected control (not recorded which). The sample consisted of whole blood. The V call is TRBV18, the J call TRBJ2-3; D may be TRBD2 (6 bases). The CDR3: CASSPPRRGGTDTQYF. CDR3 coding DNA: TGTGCCAGCTCACCACCGAGGAGGGGTGGTACAGATACGCAGTATTTT.